This entry describes one TCR beta chain. The CDR3 consists of 17 residues. Germline assignment: CDR1 SEHNR and CDR2 FQNEAQ (reference sequence). V was pared by 3 bases and J by 5 bases, with 10 bases of the junction left unmatched. Time point noted: newly diagnosed GD, antithyroid drugs for less than 3 months. There was RNA extracted from PBMCs, and the TCR library was made from it. This specimen belongs to a study of regulatory T cells in long-lasting Graves disease. Assembly of TCR beta libraries relied on iRepertoire HTBI primers together with Arm-PCR of CDR3 regions. TCRdb used MiXCR to reprocess the multiplex PCR reads, holding one entry per CDR3 protein. The profile shows roughly 440,000 distinct CDR3 sequences, roughly 15% of them singletons. The sample was also linked to a second study, of T cells in Graves' hyperthyroidism and ophthalmopathy.

This rearrangement joins TRBV7-9 to TRBJ2-1; TRBD2 aligns across 10 bases. The sample was peripheral blood mononuclear cells (PBMCs), taken at new diagnosis, from a patient treated with antithyroid drugs. The TCR sequence derives from a young woman with Graves disease. In DNA, the CDR3 is TGTGCCAGCAGCTTTTACTCTAGCGGGAGAAACAACAATGAGCAGTTCTTC. Protein: CASSFYSSGRNNNEQFF. The variable domain in full, with the rest retrieved from reference TRBV7-9 and TRBJ2-1, is DTGVSQNPRHKITKRGQNVTFRCDPISEHNRLYWYRQTLGQGPEFLTYFQNEAQLEKSRLLSDRFSAERPKGSFSTLEIQRTEQGDSAMYLCASSFYSSGRNNNEQFFGPGTRLTVL.